Presented here are 19 T cell receptor beta chains from one specimen sequenced in a study of blood T cell repertoires in COVID-19. Clones were sequenced by immunoSEQ multiplex PCR, and TCRdb holds only the in-frame ones, with some missing. Among a few hundred thousand clones, approximately 83% were seen once, and the ten largest hold approximately 4.2%. Sequencing was done on a sample of PBMCs or T cells enriched from blood (not recorded which). These TCRs come from a woman younger than 45 who had recovered from COVID-19.

The chain carries TRBV7-2 and TRBJ2-7; 10 nucleotides agree with TRBD2. This CDR3 spans 14 amino acids. Germline loops: CDR1 SGHTA, CDR2 FQGNSA. With 5 bases clipped from V and 7 bases from J, the junction kept 8 bases outside the gene matches. The CDR3 DNA reads as TGTGCCAGCAGCGCGCAGCGGGGGGGTCGGGAGCAGTACTTC. Translating it yields CASSAQRGGREQYF.

The J gene is TRBJ1-2, the V gene TRBV27; 7 nucleotides agree with TRBD1. CDR1 and CDR2 (germline): MNHEY, SMNVEV (reference sequence). V shed 6 bases and J 4 bases; nucleotides not matched to a gene: 11. This CDR3 has 15 residues. CDR3 protein: CASRQGTDSLYGYTF. The CDR3 region has the DNA TGTGCCAGCAGACAGGGGACAGATTCGCTCTATGGCTACACCTTC.

The genes are TRBV19 and TRBJ1-1; tentatively, D is TRBD1 (5 bases). V was pared by 6 bases and J by 2 bases, with 10 bases between. CDR1 and CDR2 from the germline V gene are LNHDA and SQIVND (reference sequence). CDR3 size: 13 residues. The CDR3 DNA reads TGTGCCAGTAGCGACAGATACAACACTGAAGCTTTCTTT. As protein: CASSDRYNTEAFF.

This CDR3 is CASNRQGGAGANVLTF. Here the CDR3 DNA reads TGTGCCAGCAACCGACAGGGTGGGGCTGGGGCCAACGTCCTGACTTTC. The chain joins TRBV2 to TRBJ2-6, with 7 bases that match TRBD1. The CDR3 consists of 16 residues. Germline V gives CDR1 SNHLY, CDR2 FYNNEI. V dropped 7 bases and J dropped 2; count of bases not matched to a gene: 8.

The chain links TRBV7-9 to TRBJ1-1; no clear D gene. The CDR3 is 14 amino acids. Germline V gene sequence: CDR1 SEHNR, CDR2 FQNEAQ (reference sequence). Trimming removed 1 base at V and 4 bases at J, with 10 bases between. The CDR3 nucleotides are TGTGCCAGCAGCTTAGTACCAGATCTCACTGAAGCTTTCTTT. Protein product: CASSLVPDLTEAFF. Full variable domain (outside the CDR3, taken from reference TRBV7-9 and TRBJ1-1): DTGVSQNPRHKITKRGQNVTFRCDPISEHNRLYWYRQTLGQGPEFLTYFQNEAQLEKSRLLSDRFSAERPKGSFSTLEIQRTEQGDSAMYLCASSLVPDLTEAFFGQGTRLTVV.

This chain connects TRBV9 to TRBJ2-2; 14 bases are shared with TRBD2. The germline gives CDR1 SGDLS, CDR2 YYNGEE. This CDR3 region has 18 residues. The trim removed 3 bases at V and 5 bases at J, leaving 9 bases unmatched. The CDR3 region has the DNA TGTGCCAGCAGCGCCGGCGGACTAGCGGGAGGAGATACCGGGGAGCTGTTTTTT. Translation gives CASSAGGLAGGDTGELFF.

This chain uses TRBV7-6 with TRBJ2-3; 8 bases line up with TRBD2. CDR1 is SGHVS and CDR2 is FNYEAQ in the germline V gene. The CDR3 spans 17 residues. With V trimmed by 3 bases and J by 1 base, 9 bases remained unmatched. The CDR3 nucleotides read TGTGCCAGCAGCTTGGTGGCGGCGGGGGGTCGCACAGATACGCAGTATTTT. This gives the protein CASSLVAAGGRTDTQYF. Drawing the rest from reference TRBV7-6 and TRBJ2-3, the complete variable domain is GAGVSQSPRYKVTKRGQDVALRCDPISGHVSLYWYRQALGQGPEFLTYFNYEAQQDKSGLPNDRFSAERPEGSISTLTIQRTEQRDSAMYRCASSLVAAGGRTDTQYFGPGTRLTVL.

The gene calls are TRBV3-1 (or the pseudogene TRBV3-2) and TRBJ1-4; 10 bases map to TRBD1. The V gene end was trimmed by 4 bases and the J gene end by 0 bases; junction bases not matched to a gene: 2. Germline V gives CDR1 LGHDT, CDR2 YNNKEL (reference sequence). The CDR3 covers 16 residues. As DNA, the CDR3 is TGTGCCAGCAGCCGACAGGGGGCCGCAACTAATGAAAAACTGTTTTTT. It translates to CASSRQGAATNEKLFF.

In nucleotides, the CDR3 is TGTGCCAGCAGTTCCGGACAGGGGAACACCGGGGAGCTGTTTTTT. It yields the protein CASSSGQGNTGELFF. V usage is TRBV28 and J usage is TRBJ2-2; 8 bases agree with TRBD1. Germline CDR1 and CDR2: MDHEN and SYDVKM. Germline trimming cut 4 bases from V and 1 base from J; bases unmatched to any gene: 2. This CDR3 has 15 residues.

The gene calls are TRBV15 and TRBJ1-2; D is unresolved. The length of the CDR3 is 12 residues. Germline CDR1 reads LNHNV; CDR2 reads YYDKDF (reference sequence). Trimming pared 3 bases from V and 7 bases from J, leaving 9 bases between. The DNA for the CDR3 is TGTGCCACCAGCAGCCGTCCGGGTGGCTACACCTTC. Its translation is CATSSRPGGYTF.

This clone was seen only once. The V and J genes are TRBV19 and TRBJ1-5, with D maybe TRBD1 (5 bases). Germline lookup yields CDR1 LNHDA and CDR2 SQIVND (reference sequence). The CDR3 loop spans 18 amino acids. Trimming pared 5 bases from V and 2 bases from J, leaving 22 bases between. CDR3 protein: CASSPGRQTGGRNQPQHF. The CDR3 DNA reads as TGTGCCAGTAGTCCAGGGCGGCAGACGGGCGGTCGCAATCAGCCCCAGCATTTT.

V usage is TRBV5-1 and J usage is TRBJ1-4; D is possibly TRBD1 (6 bases). CDR1 and CDR2 from the germline V gene are SGHRS and YFSETQ. V lost 3 bases to trimming and J lost 2 bases, with 14 bases between them. The CDR3 contains 16 residues. CDR3 amino acids: CASSSFNRATNEKLFF. Written as DNA, the CDR3 is TGCGCCAGCAGCTCCTTCAACAGGGCGACTAATGAAAAACTGTTTTTT.

This chain connects TRBV5-5 to TRBJ1-1, with 9 positions matching TRBD1. Germline V CDR1 and CDR2: SGHKS, YYEKEE (reference sequence). The CDR3 consists of 15 residues. J lost 3 bases, V lost 4 bases, and 7 bases had no gene match. CDR3 coding DNA: TGTGCCAGCAGCCCCGGCGACAGGGGGTACACTGAAGCTTTCTTT. Translating it yields CASSPGDRGYTEAFF.

The V and J genes are TRBV19 and TRBJ2-3; 10 positions agree with TRBD2. This CDR3 comprises 17 residues. V was pared by 10 bases and J by 2 bases, with 15 bases of the junction left unmatched. Germline V gives CDR1 LNHDA, CDR2 SQIVND (reference sequence). CDR3 in amino acids: CATAPEASGGLTDTQYF. The CDR3 DNA reads as TGTGCCACCGCCCCGGAGGCTAGCGGGGGCCTCACAGATACGCAGTATTTT.

The V gene is TRBV6-5, the J gene TRBJ1-5; 10 nucleotides align to TRBD1. V was clipped by 6 bases and J by 3 bases; unmatched bases: 2. CDR1 and CDR2 (germline): MNHEY, SVGAGI. This CDR3 is built from 14 residues. The CDR3 DNA follows: TGTGCCAGCAGCGGACAGGGGGTCAATCAGCCCCAGCATTTT. It encodes CASSGQGVNQPQHF.

The V and J genes are TRBV7-9 and TRBJ2-2; 7 bases map to TRBD1. There are 16 residues in the CDR3. Germline CDR1 is SEHNR and CDR2 is FQNEAQ (reference sequence). With 4 bases clipped from V and 3 bases from J, the junction kept 8 bases outside the gene matches. The CDR3 sequence: CASSWLSRGYTGELFF. The CDR3 coding sequence is TGTGCCAGCAGCTGGCTTTCCAGGGGGTACACCGGGGAGCTGTTTTTT.

The gene calls are TRBV5-4 and TRBJ2-7, with TRBD2 matching 7 bases. Germline CDR1 SGHNT, CDR2 YYREEE (reference sequence). The CDR3 extends over 14 amino acids. J gave up 3 bases and V 7 bases, and 10 bases lay outside the gene matches. As DNA, the CDR3 is TGTGCCAGCGGCTCGGCTAGCGGTAACTACGAGCAGTACTTC. Its translation: CASGSASGNYEQYF.

This chain uses TRBV5-1 with TRBJ2-1; 8 bases fit TRBD1. The V segment lost 6 bases and the J segment 5 bases; nucleotides outside the gene matches: 10. Germline V gene data show CDR1 as SGHRS and CDR2 as YFSETQ. CDR3 size: 15 residues. The CDR3 nucleotides are TGCGCCAGCAACGACAGGGGCGGGCACAACAATGAGCAGTTCTTC. Its protein product is CASNDRGGHNNEQFF.

V usage is TRBV10-1 and J usage is TRBJ1-5; no firm D call. V was clipped by 2 bases and J by 7 bases, with 21 bases between them. The CDR3 consists of 17 residues. Germline V gives CDR1 WNHNN, CDR2 SYGVQD (reference sequence). The CDR3 DNA sequence: TGCGCCAGCAGTGAGCCTCCGCCTGTATACAGTTGGCAGCCCCAGCATTTT. Residues: CASSEPPPVYSWQPQHF.